This entry lists 21 T cell receptor beta chains sequenced from one sample in a study of T cells in Graves' hyperthyroidism and ophthalmopathy. There were TCR beta CDR3 regions amplified from RNA transcripts. First-round RT-PCR with HTBI primers amplified the TCR CDR3 region. A single record per CDR3 protein comes from TCRdb applying MiXCR to the multiplex PCR reads. The sample has some 440,000 distinct CDR3 sequences; 15% to 19% are singletons. The sample comprised blood. These receptors came from a woman aged 18-30 years with Graves' hyperthyroidism.

This clonotype came up many times. J is TRBJ2-5 and V is TRBV7-2; perhaps D is TRBD1 or TRBD2 (6 bases each). Germline-derived CDR1 and CDR2 are SGHTA and FQGNSA. V lost 2 bases and J 5 bases, leaving 12 bases between the germline ends. The CDR3 extends over 14 amino acids. CDR3 in amino acids: CASSLWGAWETQYF. In DNA, the CDR3 is TGTGCCAGCAGCTTATGGGGGGCCTGGGAGACCCAGTACTTC.

This clonotype was seen ten or more times. The rearrangement uses TRBV6-6 and TRBJ2-5; D perhaps matches TRBD1 (6 bases). Germline CDR1 is MNHNY and CDR2 is SVGAGI (reference sequence). V was cut by 2 bases and J by 0 bases, with 10 bases left in between. The CDR3 is 15 residues long. CDR3 in DNA: TGTGCCAGCAGTTACGCCGACAGGTACCAAGAGACCCAGTACTTC. Protein sequence: CASSYADRYQETQYF.

This clonotype came up a few times. The rearrangement joins TRBV7-3 to TRBJ2-6, with a possible D match to TRBD1 (6 bases). Germline CDR1 is SGHTA and CDR2 is FQGTGA. Trimming took 1 base from V and 2 from J, leaving 9 bases between them. This CDR3 is 16 amino acids long. CDR3 region: CASSLNRAPGANVLTF. CDR3 nucleotides: TGTGCCAGCAGCTTAAACAGGGCACCTGGGGCCAACGTCCTGACTTTC.

This clonotype has more than one count but fewer than ten. The chain is built from TRBV4-1 and TRBJ1-2; 7 positions agree with TRBD1. Germline assignment: CDR1 MGHRA and CDR2 YSYEKL. This CDR3 region has 17 residues. With 0 bases clipped from V and 6 bases from J, the junction kept 13 bases outside the gene matches. CDR3: CASSQDYRAGGENGYTF. CDR3 sequence (DNA): TGCGCCAGCAGCCAAGATTACCGGGCAGGGGGAGAGAATGGCTACACCTTC.

This clonotype appeared many times. This chain connects TRBV13 to TRBJ2-7, with D possibly TRBD2 on 6 matching bases. The V end was cut by 3 bases, the J end by 5 bases, with 8 bases between. The germline CDR1 and CDR2 sequences are PRHDT and FYEKMQ (reference sequence). The CDR3 totals 12 residues. The CDR3 is CASSFGGNEQYF. The DNA for the CDR3 is TGTGCCAGCAGCTTTGGGGGGAACGAGCAGTACTTC.

CDR3 in amino acids: CASSPRGQGRYGYTF. CDR3 in DNA: TGTGCCAGCAGCCCCCGGGGACAGGGGAGGTATGGCTACACCTTC. This sequence joins TRBV5-4 and TRBJ1-2, with 10 bases that match TRBD1. The junction had 8 bases not matched to a gene; V was cut back by 4 bases and J by 5 bases. CDR1 is SGHNT and CDR2 is YYREEE in the germline V gene (reference sequence). This CDR3 has 15 residues.

The V and J genes are TRBV19 and TRBJ1-1, with a possible D match to TRBD1 (6 bases). Trimming shortened V by 1 base and J by 0 bases, and 9 bases separated the two germline ends. This CDR3 has 15 residues. The germline V gene has CDR1 LNHDA and CDR2 SQIVND (reference sequence). DNA for the CDR3: TGTGCCAGTAGTATAGTGGGGACAATGAACACTGAAGCTTTCTTT. Translation: CASSIVGTMNTEAFF.

This clonotype was recorded a few times. A much larger clone lies one base from this, so it may be a read error. The chain is built from TRBV3-1 and TRBJ2-1; D is uncertain. This CDR3 is built from 12 residues. Germline V CDR1 and CDR2: LGHDT, YNNKEL (reference sequence). The CDR3 region is CASSLVQNERFF. The CDR3 DNA sequence: TGTGCCAGCAGCTTAGTGCAGAATGAGCGGTTCTTC.

This clonotype has a count of ten or more. This chain's CDR3 is CASSARGDLNQETQYF. The CDR3 nucleotides read TGTGCCAGCAGCGCCCGAGGGGACCTTAACCAAGAGACCCAGTACTTC. This chain uses TRBV11-2 with TRBJ2-5; D tentatively reads TRBD1 or TRBD2 (5 bases each). The germline V gene has CDR1 SGHAT and CDR2 FQNNGV. The CDR3 is made up of 16 amino acids. V was shortened by 5 bases and J by 0 bases, with 16 bases between the two germline ends. Full variable domain (rest looked up from reference TRBV11-2 and TRBJ2-5): EAGVAQSPRYKIIEKRQSVAFWCNPISGHATLYWYQQILGQGPKLLIQFQNNGVVDDSQLPKDRFSAERLKGVDSTLKIQPAKLEDSAVYLCASSARGDLNQETQYFGPGTRLLVL.

The genes are TRBV5-4 and TRBJ2-4; no clear D. This CDR3 is 12 amino acids long. The V gene lost 0 bases and the J gene lost 14 bases, with 12 bases spanning the gap. Germline V lookup: CDR1 SGHNT, CDR2 YYREEE (reference sequence). This CDR3 is CASSLDFNLEYF. The DNA of the CDR3 is TGTGCCAGCAGCTTGGATTTTAATTTAGAGTACTTC.

This clonotype came up a few times. The chain combines TRBV9 with TRBJ1-2; D is possibly TRBD1 (6 bases). The CDR3 runs to 16 residues. The germline CDR1 and CDR2 sequences are SGDLS and YYNGEE. The germline V and J ends were trimmed by 0 bases and 5 bases, with 17 bases remaining between them. CDR3: CASSVDYLGAGYGYTF. The DNA of the CDR3 is TGTGCCAGCAGCGTAGATTATCTGGGGGCAGGGTATGGCTACACCTTC. The full variable domain, with the rest looked up from reference TRBV9 and TRBJ1-2, is DSGVTQTPKHLITATGQRVTLRCSPRSGDLSVYWYQQSLDQGLQFLIQYYNGEERAKGNILERFSAQQFPDLHSELNLSSLELGDSALYFCASSVDYLGAGYGYTFGSGTRLTVV.

This clonotype has more than one count but fewer than ten. This chain links TRBV9 with TRBJ1-5; D is ambiguous. This CDR3 comprises 14 residues. Germline CDR1 SGDLS, CDR2 YYNGEE. Between the trimmed V and J ends, which lost 0 bases and 4 bases, there was a span of 8 bases. CDR3 DNA: TGTGCCAGCAGCGTAGGGGGAGAGAATCAGCCCCAGCATTTT. Its protein product is CASSVGGENQPQHF.

This clonotype has a count of ten or more. V usage is TRBV19 and J usage is TRBJ1-5; a possible D gene is TRBD1 (5 bases). Germline values: CDR1 LNHDA, CDR2 SQIVND (reference sequence). The CDR3 covers 14 residues. Deletions cut 6 bases from V and 3 bases from J, with 12 bases between. The CDR3 DNA is TGTGCCAGTAGCCGAGGGACCTCCAATCAGCCCCAGCATTTT. Its translation: CASSRGTSNQPQHF.

Ten or more counts support this clonotype. CDR3 loop: CASSRLDRDRGPVVDYGYTF. CDR3 bases: TGCGCCAGCAGCCGCCTCGACCGGGACAGGGGGCCTGTGGTTGACTATGGCTACACCTTC. V and J are TRBV4-1 and TRBJ1-2, with TRBD1 matching over 12 bases. Per the germline V gene, CDR1 is MGHRA and CDR2 is YSYEKL. The V and J ends lost 4 bases and 3 bases, in that order; junction bases with no gene match: 18. This CDR3 spans 20 amino acids.

This sequence joins TRBV12-3 or TRBV12-4 and TRBJ2-3, with 9 bases matching TRBD2. The trim removed 3 bases at V and 3 bases at J, leaving 7 bases unmatched. The CDR3 spans 16 residues. As DNA, the CDR3 is TGTGCCAGCAGTTTCGGAGCGGGGGGCGTTACAGATACGCAGTATTTT. Amino acids: CASSFGAGGVTDTQYF.

This clonotype has ten or more counts. The CDR3 nucleotides read TGCGCCAGCAGCTTTGACAGCAATTCACCCCTCCACTTT. Translation gives CASSFDSNSPLHF. This chain links TRBV5-1 with TRBJ1-6, with D tentatively TRBD1 (5 bases). The CDR3 extends over 13 amino acids. The germline V and J ends were trimmed by 2 bases and 7 bases, with 7 bases remaining between them. Germline V gives CDR1 SGHRS, CDR2 YFSETQ. The full variable domain, its missing parts supplied by reference TRBV5-1 and TRBJ1-6, is KAGVTQTPRYLIKTRGQQVTLSCSPISGHRSVSWYQQTPGQGLQFLFEYFSETQRNKGNFPGRFSGRQFSNSRSEMNVSTLELGDSALYLCASSFDSNSPLHFGNGTRLTVT.

This clonotype was seen many times. J is TRBJ2-3 and V is TRBV4-1, with D perhaps matching TRBD2 (6 bases). The germline V gene encodes CDR1 MGHRA and CDR2 YSYEKL. The CDR3 runs 14 residues. Trimming removed 4 bases at V and 8 bases at J, with 16 bases between. This CDR3 reads CASSLLLAERTQYF. The CDR3 DNA reads as TGCGCCAGCAGCCTATTGTTAGCGGAGCGTACGCAGTATTTT.

This clonotype was seen many times. The CDR3 reads CASIDPQTGFNSPLHF. CDR3 DNA sequence: TGTGCCAGCATCGACCCCCAGACAGGGTTTAATTCACCCCTCCACTTT. This chain links TRBV2 with TRBJ1-6; 7 bases match TRBD1. CDR1 SNHLY and CDR2 FYNNEI come from the germline V gene. The CDR3 contains 16 residues. With V trimmed by 7 bases and J by 6 bases, 12 bases remained unmatched.

A few counts support this clonotype. The rearrangement links TRBV27 to TRBJ2-1; TRBD1 aligns across 10 bases. V dropped 6 bases and J dropped 6; count of bases not matched to a gene: 8. CDR1 and CDR2 from the germline V gene are MNHEY and SMNVEV (reference sequence). This CDR3 has 15 amino acids. The CDR3 nucleotides read TGTGCCAGCAGCCGACAGGGGGCGGTCTCCAATGAGCAGTTCTTC. As protein: CASSRQGAVSNEQFF.

The table lists this clonotype with many counts. The chain employs TRBV7-3 and TRBJ1-1; D call uncertain. CDR1 and CDR2 from the germline V gene are SGHTA and FQGTGA. Between the trimmed V and J ends, which lost 0 bases and 4 bases, there was a span of 9 bases. The CDR3 contains 14 residues. The CDR3: CASSLTAASTEAFF. CDR3 coding DNA: TGTGCCAGCAGCTTAACGGCAGCGAGCACTGAAGCTTTCTTT.

The J gene is TRBJ2-3, the V gene TRBV12-3 or TRBV12-4; no reliable D call. The CDR3 totals 15 residues. Trimming shortened V by 7 bases and J by 4 bases, and 18 bases separated the two germline ends. The CDR3 nucleotides read TGTGCCAGCACCCGGAACCACGACGTAGCAGATACGCAGTATTTT. Translating gives CASTRNHDVADTQYF.